The clone carrying this T cell receptor (beta chain) was seen more than once but under ten times. No antigen is known for it. The CDR3 extends over 15 amino acids. In germline, CDR1 is MNHNY, CDR2 SVGAGI (reference sequence). Unmatched junction bases numbered 8, after V lost 2 bases and J lost 4 bases. A second PCR, run for roughly 7 to 12 cycles, used a sample-barcoded 5' primer plus a J-beta primer mix. Every cDNA molecule carried a tag from a template-switch adaptor bearing 12 random nucleotides. TCRdb re-called the 5' RACE reads with MiXCR, one entry per CDR3 protein. This table has roughly 570,000 distinct CDR3 sequences, 27% appearing once. This record belongs to a study of blood T cells in healthy people across ages. Every sample gave at least 5.5 micrograms of total RNA when it was extracted. Points from the study as a whole: Naive CD4+ cells and diversity were both higher in long-lived donors than in aged donors. PBMCs left unsorted prevented a conclusive naive versus antigen-experienced comparison.

The chain combines TRBV6-6 with TRBJ2-7, with 7 positions matching TRBD1. The sequenced material came from blood. The clonotype originates from a woman in her sixties or seventies in good health. The CDR3 region is CASSYSTGEYYEQYF. For the CDR3, the DNA is TGTGCCAGCAGTTACAGCACAGGGGAATATTACGAGCAGTACTTC.